This T cell receptor beta chain was profiled in a study of cytomegalovirus exposure and HLA in healthy donors. Regarding the study as a whole: Through in vitro validation, a few CMV-associated chains were shown to be specific for CMV antigens. The tendency of first-cohort TCR clusters to co-occur in the 120 or so validation repertoires was identified by a subsequent analysis.

Assay: immunoSEQ multiplex PCR; the TCRdb copy retains only in-frame clones and omits some. The sample lists about 160,000 clones; 86% were seen once. This clone occurred once. The antigen is undetermined. The TCR comes from a woman younger than 45 in good health and CMV-seronegative. Input material: PBMCs.

The CDR3 DNA reads TGTGCCAGCAGTTTATTTGCTGAAGCCTACGAGCAGTACTTC. It is translated as CASSLFAEAYEQYF. The chain combines TRBV27 with TRBJ2-7; no clear D. CDR1 and CDR2 from the germline V gene are MNHEY and SMNVEV (reference sequence). V dropped 1 base and J dropped 2 bases, with 9 bases sitting between them. The CDR3 runs 14 residues.